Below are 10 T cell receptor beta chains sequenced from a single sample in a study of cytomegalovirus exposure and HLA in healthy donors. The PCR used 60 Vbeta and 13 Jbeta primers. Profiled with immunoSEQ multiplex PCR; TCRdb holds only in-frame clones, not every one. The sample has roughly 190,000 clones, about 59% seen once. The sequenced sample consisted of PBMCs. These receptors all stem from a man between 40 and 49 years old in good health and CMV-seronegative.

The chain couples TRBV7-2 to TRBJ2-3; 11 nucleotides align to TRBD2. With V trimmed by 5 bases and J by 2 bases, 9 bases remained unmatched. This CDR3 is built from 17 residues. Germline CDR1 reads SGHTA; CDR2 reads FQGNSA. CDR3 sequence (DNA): TGTGCCAGCAGCCCAGATAGCGGGGGGGCATTCACAGATACGCAGTATTTT. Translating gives CASSPDSGGAFTDTQYF.

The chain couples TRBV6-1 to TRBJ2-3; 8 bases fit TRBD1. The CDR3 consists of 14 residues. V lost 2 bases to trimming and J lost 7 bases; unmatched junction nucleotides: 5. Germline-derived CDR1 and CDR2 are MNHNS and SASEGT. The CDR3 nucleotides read TGTGCCAGCAGTGAATCACAGGGGGTGAATACGCAGTATTTT. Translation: CASSESQGVNTQYF.

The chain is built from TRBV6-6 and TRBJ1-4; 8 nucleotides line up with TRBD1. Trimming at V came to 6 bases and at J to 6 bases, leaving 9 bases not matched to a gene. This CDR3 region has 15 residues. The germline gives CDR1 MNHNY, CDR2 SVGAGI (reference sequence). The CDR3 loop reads CASSNIRGRDEKLFF. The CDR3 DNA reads TGTGCCAGCAGCAACATCAGGGGGCGCGATGAAAAACTGTTTTTT.

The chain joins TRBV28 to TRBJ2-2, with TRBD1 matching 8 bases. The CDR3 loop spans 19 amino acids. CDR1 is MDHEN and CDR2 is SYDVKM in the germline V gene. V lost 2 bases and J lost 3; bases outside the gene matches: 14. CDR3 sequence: CASSLAPRDRRGYTGELFF. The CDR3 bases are TGTGCCAGCAGTTTAGCTCCCCGGGACAGGCGAGGGTACACCGGGGAGCTGTTTTTT. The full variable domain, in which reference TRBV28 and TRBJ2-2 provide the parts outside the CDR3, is DVKVTQSSRYLVKRTGEKVFLECVQDMDHENMFWYRQDPGLGLRLIYFSYDVKMKEKGDIPEGYSVSREKKERFSLILESASTNQTSMYLCASSLAPRDRRGYTGELFFGEGSRLTVL.

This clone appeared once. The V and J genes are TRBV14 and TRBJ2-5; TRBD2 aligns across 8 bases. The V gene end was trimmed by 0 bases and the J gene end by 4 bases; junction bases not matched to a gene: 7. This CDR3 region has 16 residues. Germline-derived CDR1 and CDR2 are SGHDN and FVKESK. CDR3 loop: CASSQDIGLAGETQYF. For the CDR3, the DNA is TGTGCCAGCAGCCAAGACATCGGACTAGCCGGAGAGACCCAGTACTTC.

Written as DNA, the CDR3 is TGTGCCAGCAGCTTAGCGACGGGAGATACGCAGTATTTT. This codes for CASSLATGDTQYF. V usage is TRBV7-2 and J usage is TRBJ2-3, with no clear D. CDR1 SGHTA and CDR2 FQGNSA come from the germline V gene. The CDR3 has 13 amino acids. Trimming stripped 0 bases from V and 5 bases from J, with 6 bases between.

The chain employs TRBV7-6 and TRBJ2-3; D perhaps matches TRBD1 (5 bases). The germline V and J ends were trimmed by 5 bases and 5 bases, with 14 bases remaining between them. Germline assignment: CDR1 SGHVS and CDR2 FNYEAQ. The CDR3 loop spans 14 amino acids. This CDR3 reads CASSATGPGDTQYF. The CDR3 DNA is TGTGCCAGCAGCGCCACAGGACCAGGAGATACGCAGTATTTT.

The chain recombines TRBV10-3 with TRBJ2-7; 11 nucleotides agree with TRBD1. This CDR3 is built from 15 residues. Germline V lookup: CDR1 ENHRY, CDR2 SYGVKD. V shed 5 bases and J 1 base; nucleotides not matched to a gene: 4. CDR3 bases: TGTGCCATCAGTACGGGACAGGGGGATTCCTACGAGCAGTACTTC. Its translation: CAISTGQGDSYEQYF.

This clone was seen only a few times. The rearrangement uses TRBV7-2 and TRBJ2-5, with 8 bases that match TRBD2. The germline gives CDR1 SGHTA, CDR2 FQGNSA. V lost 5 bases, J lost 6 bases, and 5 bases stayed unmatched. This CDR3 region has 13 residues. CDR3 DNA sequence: TGTGCCAGCAGCACGCGGGGGGATCAGACCCAGTACTTC. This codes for CASSTRGDQTQYF. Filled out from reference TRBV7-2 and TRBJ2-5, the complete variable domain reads GAGVSQSPSNKVTEKGKDVELRCDPISGHTALYWYRQSLGQGLEFLIYFQGNSAPDKSGLPSDRFSAERTGGSVSTLTIQRTQQEDSAVYLCASSTRGDQTQYFGPGTRLLVL.

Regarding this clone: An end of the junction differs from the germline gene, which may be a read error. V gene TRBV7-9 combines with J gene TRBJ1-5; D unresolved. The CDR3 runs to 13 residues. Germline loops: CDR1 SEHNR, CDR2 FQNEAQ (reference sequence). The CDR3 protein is CSSSSYSNQPQHF. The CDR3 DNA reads TGTTCCAGCAGCTCCTATAGCAATCAGCCCCAGCATTTT. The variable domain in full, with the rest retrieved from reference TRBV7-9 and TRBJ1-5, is DTGVSQNPRHKITKRGQNVTFRCDPISEHNRLYWYRQTLGQGPEFLTYFQNEAQLEKSRLLSDRFSAERPKGSFSTLEIQRTEQGDSAMYLCSSSSYSNQPQHFGDGTRLSIL.